This TCR beta chain was retrieved from a study of T cell responses to AZD1222 COVID-19 vaccine. The protocol was immunoSEQ multiplex PCR, while the TCRdb copy is restricted to in-frame clones and leaves out a portion. The sample consists of about 120,000 clones, 90% of them appearing once. Germline V gives CDR1 SGHRS, CDR2 YFSETQ. V was pared by 0 bases and J by 3 bases, with 2 bases of the junction left unmatched. This CDR3 is built from 16 residues. The material sequenced was peripheral blood, taken 28 days after the second dose of the MenACWY control vaccine. The receptor was derived from an adult who received the MenACWY meningococcal vaccine as a control. The chain is built from TRBV5-1 and TRBJ2-7, with 14 bases lining up with TRBD2. This chain's CDR3 is CASSLAGTSGSYEQYF. The CDR3 region has the DNA TGCGCCAGCAGCTTGGCCGGGACTAGCGGGAGCTACGAGCAGTACTTC.